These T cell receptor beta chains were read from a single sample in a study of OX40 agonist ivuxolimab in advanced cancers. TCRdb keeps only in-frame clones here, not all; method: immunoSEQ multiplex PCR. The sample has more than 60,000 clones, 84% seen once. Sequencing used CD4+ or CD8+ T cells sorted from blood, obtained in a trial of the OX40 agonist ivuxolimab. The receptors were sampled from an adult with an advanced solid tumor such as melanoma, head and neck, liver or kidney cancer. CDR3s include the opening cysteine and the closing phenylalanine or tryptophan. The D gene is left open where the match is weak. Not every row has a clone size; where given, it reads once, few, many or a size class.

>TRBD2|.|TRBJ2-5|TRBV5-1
CASSPDLALLAGAEDF
TGCGCCAGCAGCCCGGACTTGGCTCTCCTAGCGGGGGCTGAGGACTTC
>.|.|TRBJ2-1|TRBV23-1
CASRGRSYNEQFF
TGCGCCAGCAGGGGTCGCTCCTACAATGAGCAGTTCTTC
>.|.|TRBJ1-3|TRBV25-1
CASSGISVSGNTIYF
TGTGCCAGCAGCGGGATTAGCGTCTCTGGAAACACCATATATTTT
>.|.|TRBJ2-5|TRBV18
CASSPTVQETQYF
TGTGCCAGCTCACCAACGGTTCAAGAGACCCAGTACTTC
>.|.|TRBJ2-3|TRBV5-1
CASSLGGLDTQYF
TGCGCCAGCAGCTTGGGAGGGTTGGATACGCAGTATTTT
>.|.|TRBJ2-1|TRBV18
CASSLGRGAVDEQFF
TGTGCCAGCTCACTCGGACGCGGGGCTGTAGATGAGCAGTTCTTC
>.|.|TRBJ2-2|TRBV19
CASIQAPRTGELFF
TGTGCCAGTATCCAGGCTCCGCGGACCGGGGAGCTGTTTTTT
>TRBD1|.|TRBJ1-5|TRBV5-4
CASSLQGAGQPQHF
TGTGCCAGCAGCCTCCAGGGGGCAGGGCAGCCCCAGCATTTT
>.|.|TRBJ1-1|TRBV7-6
CASSESEGTEAFF
TGTGCCAGCAGCGAGTCTGAGGGGACTGAAGCTTTCTTT
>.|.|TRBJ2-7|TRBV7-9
CASSLPHSSYEQYF
TGTGCCAGCAGCTTACCCCACAGCTCCTACGAGCAGTACTTC
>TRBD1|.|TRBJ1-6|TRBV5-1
CASSLLTGENSPLHF
TGCGCCAGCAGCCTCCTCACAGGGGAGAATTCACCCCTCCACTTT
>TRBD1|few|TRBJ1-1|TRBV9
CASSVTGGVTEAFF
TGTGCCAGCAGCGTAACAGGGGGAGTCACTGAAGCTTTCTTT
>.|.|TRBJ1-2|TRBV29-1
CSVEDRTRSGYTF
TGCAGCGTTGAAGATAGGACCCGAAGCGGCTACACCTTC
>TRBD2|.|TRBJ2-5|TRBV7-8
CASSLERLASETQYF
TGTGCCAGCAGCCTAGAACGACTAGCGAGTGAGACCCAGTACTTC
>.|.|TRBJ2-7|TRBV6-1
CASSLHRVYYF
TGTGCCAGCAGCCTACACAGGGTTTACTACTTC
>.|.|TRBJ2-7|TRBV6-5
CASSGWGDGYEQYF
TGTGCCAGCAGTGGGTGGGGGGACGGCTACGAGCAGTACTTC
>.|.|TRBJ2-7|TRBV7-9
CASSRPIAGSDEQYF
TGTGCCAGCAGCCGGCCGATCGCGGGCTCTGACGAGCAGTACTTC
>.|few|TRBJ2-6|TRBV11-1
CASSRDKPASGANVLTF
TGTGCCAGCAGCCGGGACAAGCCCGCCTCTGGGGCCAACGTCCTGACTTTC
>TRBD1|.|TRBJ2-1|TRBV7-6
CASSRTGGLDEQFF
TGTGCCAGCAGCAGGACAGGGGGGTTGGATGAGCAGTTCTTC
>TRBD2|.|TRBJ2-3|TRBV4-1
CASSQDWGRGASSTDTQYF
TGCGCCAGCAGCCAAGATTGGGGGCGGGGGGCCTCTAGCACAGATACGCAGTATTTT
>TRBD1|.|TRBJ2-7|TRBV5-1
CASSPVRGLYEQYF
TGCGCCAGCAGCCCGGTTAGGGGGCTCTACGAGCAGTACTTC
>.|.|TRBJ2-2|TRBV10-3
CAISPRGGAGELFF
TGTGCCATCTCTCCTCGGGGCGGGGCCGGGGAGCTGTTTTTT
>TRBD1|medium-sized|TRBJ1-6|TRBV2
CASGTDYNSPLHF
TGTGCCAGCGGGACAGACTATAATTCACCCCTCCACTTT
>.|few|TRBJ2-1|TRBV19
CASSTPSRVSSYNEQFF
TGTGCCAGTAGTACCCCTTCCCGGGTGAGCTCCTACAATGAGCAGTTCTTC
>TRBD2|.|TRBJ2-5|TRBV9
CASSGTSGGRETQYF
TGTGCCAGCAGCGGAACTAGCGGCGGGCGAGAGACCCAGTACTTC
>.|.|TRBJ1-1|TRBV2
CASSVVGDTEAFF
TGTGCCAGCAGTGTGGTAGGGGACACTGAAGCTTTCTTT